One sample yielded the 6 T cell receptor beta chains listed below, sequenced in a study of T cell responses to AZD1222 COVID-19 vaccine. TCRdb's copy holds only in-frame clones and misses some; the assay was immunoSEQ multiplex PCR. This table holds some 120,000 clones, over 75% found once. This material consisted of peripheral blood, taken on day 0 of AZD1222 vaccination. The receptors originated from an adult in good health.

The chain recombines TRBV28 with TRBJ1-4; D might be TRBD1 (5 bases). Germline values: CDR1 MDHEN, CDR2 SYDVKM. Trimming stripped 6 bases from V and 7 bases from J, with 18 bases between. The length of the CDR3 is 15 residues. The CDR3 bases are TGTGCCAGCAGATCTAACGGGGGTTCGCGTGAAAAACTGTTTTTT. Encoded protein: CASRSNGGSREKLFF.

The rearrangement links TRBV28 to TRBJ2-3; the match to TRBD2 covers 8 bases. Germline CDR1 MDHEN, CDR2 SYDVKM. CDR3 length: 18 residues. Trimming cost V 8 bases and J 3 bases; bases outside gene matches: 19. The CDR3 sequence: CASFRRGVLETRTDTQYF. CDR3 nucleotide sequence: TGTGCCAGCTTTAGGCGGGGGGTCCTCGAGACCAGGACAGATACGCAGTATTTT.

This clone was seen only once. The J gene is TRBJ1-1, the V gene TRBV5-1; the match to TRBD1 covers 11 bases. After removal of 0 bases from V and 4 bases from J, the junction contained 2 bases not matched to a gene. This CDR3 region has 15 residues. Looked up from germline, CDR1 is SGHRS and CDR2 is YFSETQ. Here the CDR3 DNA reads TGCGCCAGCAGCTTGGCCGGGACAGGGGGCACTGAAGCTTTCTTT. This translates into CASSLAGTGGTEAFF.

V is TRBV9 and J is TRBJ2-3; D ambiguous. V dropped 0 bases and J dropped 8 bases, with 7 bases sitting between them. Germline V gives CDR1 SGDLS, CDR2 YYNGEE. There are 12 residues in the CDR3. CDR3 amino acids: CASSVDSFTQYF. CDR3 nucleotide sequence: TGTGCCAGCAGCGTAGACTCCTTTACGCAGTATTTT.

The chain carries TRBV28 and TRBJ2-5; 8 nucleotides align to TRBD1. V was clipped by 6 bases and J by 4 bases; unmatched bases: 4. CDR1 is MDHEN and CDR2 is SYDVKM in the germline V gene. CDR3 length: 13 residues. CDR3 amino acids: CASRRTGSETQYF. CDR3 nucleotide sequence: TGTGCCAGCAGAAGGACAGGGTCAGAGACCCAGTACTTC.

The chain has TRBV27 and TRBJ1-1; D is undetermined. There are 15 residues in the CDR3. Between the trimmed V and J ends, which lost 0 bases and 6 bases, there was a span of 14 bases. The germline gives CDR1 MNHEY, CDR2 SMNVEV (reference sequence). CDR3 region: CASSLSAGVRSEAFF. The CDR3 DNA reads as TGTGCCAGCAGTTTATCGGCAGGCGTAAGGTCTGAAGCTTTCTTT.